The 4 T cell receptor beta chains below all came from one sample that was sequenced in a study of T cell repertoires in cytomegalovirus infection. What these receptors recognize is not known. TCRdb processed the reads anew with MiXCR; each CDR3 protein has one entry. The top ten hold 13% of the sample, which has about 920,000 distinct CDR3 sequences, roughly 30% seen once. Here the sequenced sample was cultured CD8+ T cells from PBMCs, taken from culture after CMV antigen stimulation. These receptors came from a human donor in good health (CMV status not recorded). Some clones in this sample may be carry-over from other donors' samples.

This clonotype was counted a single time. The chain is built from TRBV5-1 and TRBJ1-1; unclear D gene. The CDR3 contains 17 residues. CDR1 SGHRS and CDR2 YFSETQ come from the germline V gene. V lost 8 bases, J lost 4 bases, and 27 bases lay in between. The CDR3: CARSCPGCQVWSTEAFF. CDR3 DNA sequence: TGCGCCAGGTCCTGCCCCGGGTGTCAAGTATGGAGCACTGAAGCTTTCTTT.

Points on this clonotype: An end of the junction does not agree with germline; a read error may underlie this. This sequence joins TRBV6-6 and TRBJ1-5; the D is unclear. Germline loops: CDR1 MNHNY, CDR2 SVGAGI (reference sequence). The CDR3 loop spans 14 amino acids. CDR3 nucleotides: TGTGCCAGCAGTGACTCCTTGTGGCCCCAAGTCCAGCATTTT. It encodes CASSDSLWPQVQHF.

The rearrangement joins TRBV7-9 to TRBJ1-1; D not certain. In germline, CDR1 is SEHNR, CDR2 FQNEAQ (reference sequence). Between the trimmed V and J ends, which lost 1 base and 0 bases, there was a span of 9 bases. This CDR3 has 15 residues. The CDR3 loop reads CASSLVQNMNTEAFF. The DNA for the CDR3 is TGTGCCAGCAGCTTAGTACAGAACATGAACACTGAAGCTTTCTTT.

A few counts support this clonotype. J is TRBJ1-6 and V is TRBV19; maybe TRBD1 (5 bases). V shed 6 bases and J shed 4 bases, with 13 bases lying between them. From germline, CDR1 is LNHDA and CDR2 SQIVND (reference sequence). The length of the CDR3 is 15 residues. DNA for the CDR3: TGTGCCAGTAGCGACGACAGAAGTTATAATTCACCCCTCCACTTT. The encoded protein is CASSDDRSYNSPLHF.